Listed below are T cell receptor beta chains from one sample, sequenced in a study of cytomegalovirus exposure and HLA in healthy donors. TCRdb keeps only in-frame clones here, not all; method: immunoSEQ multiplex PCR. The sample records hundreds of thousands of clones, around 88% being singletons. Sequencing input: PBMCs. These receptors all come from a woman under 30 in good health and CMV-seronegative. CDR3s include the opening cysteine and the closing phenylalanine or tryptophan. D genes are given only for firm matches.

D gene	V gene	J gene	CDR3 protein
TRBD1	TRBV4-3	TRBJ1-2	CASSQPGGTYVYTF
NA	TRBV25-1	TRBJ2-7	CASSEPGEQYF
NA	TRBV11-2	TRBJ1-1	CASSPRTPSESEAFF
TRBD1	TRBV27	TRBJ1-2	CASSSRDRGQAANYGYTF
NA	TRBV7-6	TRBJ1-3	CASLGVRSAGNLVPGNTIYF
TRBD1	TRBV30	TRBJ1-1	CAWSAWDRGLGTEAFF
NA	TRBV11-2	TRBJ1-2	CASSLTPPRVGAKGYTF
NA	TRBV5-4	TRBJ1-2	CALWGGDGYTF
TRBD1	TRBV10-2	TRBJ1-2	CASSDTRQGLQSGYTF
NA	TRBV5-6	TRBJ2-7	CASSLTGIQQYF
TRBD1	TRBV19	TRBJ1-5	CASSTTGLGNQPQHF
TRBD2	TRBV27	TRBJ2-1	CASSLWGTSGIAYNEQFF
TRBD2	TRBV5-4	TRBJ2-4	CASKAGLAGKNIQYF
NA	TRBV6-5	TRBJ1-1	CATQRNTEAFF
TRBD2	TRBV5-5	TRBJ2-1	CASSPRTSANNEQFF
NA	TRBV7-2	TRBJ2-5	CASSLIGGETQYF
NA	TRBV14	TRBJ1-4	CASSLSSPNEKLFF
TRBD1	TRBV6-5	TRBJ1-2	CASSHGQGASGYTF
NA	TRBV4-3	TRBJ2-1	CASSQADGDYNEQFF
NA	TRBV6-1	TRBJ1-1	CASSEQARTMNTEAFF
NA	TRBV4-1	TRBJ2-1	CASSQAGGEQFF
TRBD1	TRBV10-3	TRBJ1-5	CAISDTGGNQPQHF
NA	TRBV5-8	TRBJ1-5	CASSGTGRSYQPQHF
TRBD2	TRBV6-1	TRBJ2-7	CASSGLAGGRYEQYF
TRBD1	TRBV25-1	TRBJ2-1	CASSDPRDSGSYNEQFF
TRBD2	TRBV18	TRBJ2-1	CASSSSGGAYNEQFF
NA	TRBV6-6	TRBJ1-6	CASSYEGARTLHF
TRBD1	TRBV5-8	TRBJ2-7	CASSSRDRSYEQYF
TRBD2	TRBV2	TRBJ2-7	CASSSPLVIPGTSGSYEQYF
NA	TRBV5-4	TRBJ2-7	CASSLPWANEQYF
TRBD1	TRBV19	TRBJ2-6	CASSIVWTGGAGANVLTF
TRBD1	TRBV6-5	TRBJ1-1	CASSYSIGTGGTEAFF
NA	TRBV29-1	TRBJ2-7	CSVRSGEDYEQYF
NA	TRBV30	TRBJ2-7	CAWSRWRGQSEQYF
NA	TRBV5-1	TRBJ1-4	CASSLGGARWEKLFF
NA	TRBV6-1	TRBJ1-5	CASRGEGGGQPQHF
NA	TRBV30	TRBJ2-7	CAWSVWSGSYEQYF
NA	TRBV2	TRBJ2-5	CASSVAGTQETQYF
NA	TRBV5-1	TRBJ2-6	CASRQVVSGANVLTF
NA	TRBV11-3	TRBJ2-5	CASSLQGLETQYF
TRBD2	TRBV4-3	TRBJ2-1	CASSPTSGTYNEQFF
TRBD2	TRBV7-6	TRBJ2-2	CASSQRPAGTGELFF
TRBD1	TRBV2	TRBJ1-3	CASKLTGTGNAIYF
NA	TRBV7-3	TRBJ1-1	CASSSQSGDTEAFF
NA	TRBV19	TRBJ2-7	CASSDRRTAYEQYF
NA	TRBV30	TRBJ1-1	CAWSVSTGLEAFF
NA	TRBV9	TRBJ2-3	CASSVIPILAGTDTQYF
NA	TRBV11-2	TRBJ2-3	CASNQGGKREFGDTQYF
TRBD2	TRBV5-1	TRBJ2-3	CASSPGGPPDTQYF